This T cell receptor (beta chain) was profiled in a study of CD8 T cells in Susac syndrome. Germline V gives CDR1 SGHRS, CDR2 YFSETQ. V was cut by 4 bases and J by 0 bases, with 11 bases left in between. This CDR3 is 15 amino acids long. General study points: Individuals included in the TCR sequencing and HLA analysis were acknowledged by the study to be relatively few in number.

The RNA input was about 0.5 to 1 ug, and it was reverse transcribed with random hexamers. Each CDR3 protein is one row after TCRdb ran MiXCR on the immunoSEQ multiplex PCR reads. The sample shows around 200,000 distinct CDR3 sequences, around 94% of them seen only once. Note on this clonotype: What it recognizes is unknown.

Sample: CD4+ T cells from PBMCs. This rearrangement joins TRBV5-1 to TRBJ2-1; possibly TRBD2 for D (6 bases). The receptor was derived from a human donor with Susac syndrome. The CDR3 spells CASSPRGTSYNEQFF. Written as DNA, the CDR3 is TGCGCCAGCAGCCCCCGGGGGACCTCCTACAATGAGCAGTTCTTC.